This TCR beta chain is drawn from a study of cytomegalovirus exposure and HLA in healthy donors. General observations from the study: A later analysis revealed that TCR association rates differed between HLA loci, peaking at DRB1 and bottoming out at HLA-C. There were under 200 TCR beta chains listed as cytomegalovirus-associated.

This PCR relied on a set of 60 Vbeta primers and 13 Jbeta primers. Measured with immunoSEQ multiplex PCR; TCRdb has only the in-frame clones, and not every one. The data contain some 130,000 clones, 60% to 85% of them singletons. The CDR3 consists of 13 residues. V was trimmed by 4 bases and J by 10 bases, leaving 19 bases between them. CDR1 is GTSNPN, CDR2 SVGIG, per germline (reference sequence). Comment on this clone: Antigen specificity is unknown.

This sequence was found in a woman between 18 and 29 years old in good health and CMV-seronegative. Sequenced sample: PBMCs. The chain joins TRBV30 to TRBJ1-1, with D maybe TRBD1 (5 bases). This CDR3 is CAWTHTGEGRAFF. CDR3 bases: TGTGCCTGGACCCATACCGGGGAGGGGCGAGCTTTCTTT.